This paragraph covers one T cell receptor (beta chain) sequence. The antigen remains undetermined. Likely a read error: the CDR3 ends without its conserved phenylalanine or tryptophan. No DNA is shown, since the ends of the CDR3 on it are uncertain; the CDR3 is the one TCRdb lists. TCRB transcripts that were expressed got sequenced, as all of the isolated RNA had been reverse transcribed. Produced via immunoSEQ multiplex PCR; TCRdb's table is partial and in-frame only. The sample lists more than 250,000 clones, around 16% occurring once. Sorting with CD45RO/CCR7/CD25/CD127/CD95/CD27 yielded naive, central memory, regulatory and stem-like memory CD4+ cells. This specimen comes from a study of beta chain features in type 1 diabetes. Study-level information: Over all samples combined, some 99,000,000 sorted cells were examined. Findings and limits, study-wide: Among patients with Type 1 diabetes, TCRB CDR3s were moderately but significantly shorter in every one of the four CD4+ subsets. For patients and controls alike, PCR might favor shorter templates to the same degree. Naive, central memory and Treg TCRB repertoires appeared more alike in patients than in healthy donors.

Counting both end residues, the CDR3 totals 13 amino acids. CDR1 and CDR2 (germline): MNHNS, SASEGT. Sequencing was performed on naive CD4+ T cells from blood. V is TRBV6-1 and J is TRBJ2-3; the D call of TRBD1 is as the table states it, not checked on the DNA. This receptor was identified in a young man with type 1 diabetes. The CDR3: CASSEAPSGPFLS.